Described below is a single T cell receptor beta chain sequence and its context. The sample comes from a study of monozygotic twins with inflammatory bowel disease. Donors each contributed one blood sample measuring under 3 ml. Whole blood without T cell sorting served as the source of isolated total RNA. UMIs that had a 6-nucleotide sample barcode were put in using template switching. Following a re-call of the 5' RACE reads, TCRdb has one entry per CDR3 protein and lacks DNA. The sample's table shows approximately 150,000 distinct CDR3 sequences. Looked up from germline, CDR1 is SNHLY and CDR2 is FYNNEI. This CDR3 has 14 residues.

Source material: blood. The sequence was collected from a human donor with ulcerative colitis or Crohn's disease, or a healthy co-twin of an affected twin (not recorded which). The gene calls are TRBV2 and TRBJ2-7; TCRdb names TRBD1, which stays unverified in the absence of DNA. The CDR3 here is CASRGNRDDYEQYF.